The 28 T cell receptor beta chains reported below all come from one sample, sequenced in a study of T cells expressing NK-cell markers. TCRdb re-called the 5' RACE reads; every CDR3 protein appears as one record, without DNA. The listing contains 250,000 or so distinct CDR3 sequences. The sequenced sample was blood T cells: a sorted CD56 or NKG2C T cell subset, CD4+ or CD8+ T cells, or bulk PBMC T cells (not recorded which). The receptors come from a woman aged 18 to 75 in good health.

V usage is TRBV30 and J usage is TRBJ2-1. From germline, CDR1 is GTSNPN and CDR2 SVGIG (reference sequence). The CDR3 is 13 amino acids. The CDR3 spells CAWSIHSWNEQFF.

The chain combines TRBV9 with TRBJ2-3; with no DNA, the TCRdb D assignment of TRBD2 cannot be verified. Per germline, CDR1 SGDLS and CDR2 YYNGEE. The CDR3 has 17 amino acids. The CDR3 loop reads CASSSRLAGGHGDTQYF.

The rearrangement links TRBV5-1 to TRBJ2-5; TCRdb's assignment of TRBD1 cannot be checked, as there is no DNA. The CDR3 totals 17 residues. Germline V gene sequence: CDR1 SGHRS, CDR2 YFSETQ. This CDR3 reads CASSLGYLGTKEETQYF.

The chain combines TRBV29-1 with TRBJ2-3; without DNA, the TCRdb call of TRBD1 cannot be checked. This CDR3 contains 14 residues. CDR1 is SQVTM and CDR2 is ANQGSEA in the germline V gene. This CDR3 reads CSEGTGSPADTQYF.

This chain uses TRBV7-2 with TRBJ2-5; TCRdb calls TRBD2, which cannot be checked without DNA. The CDR3 contains 15 residues. The germline V gene encodes CDR1 SGHTA and CDR2 FQGNSA. This CDR3 is CASSLEAGKLETQYF.

The chain employs TRBV12-3 or TRBV12-4 and TRBJ2-2; TCRdb calls TRBD2, which cannot be checked without DNA. The CDR3 length is 18 residues. The chain's CDR3 is CASSSTEWLAGGPGELFF.

CDR3 sequence: CSANGVGSEQFF. The chain combines TRBV20-1 with TRBJ2-1. The CDR3 is 12 amino acids. Germline assignment: CDR1 DFQATT and CDR2 SNEGSKA (reference sequence).

This chain joins TRBV28 and TRBJ2-7; TCRdb's D gene call, TRBD1, goes unchecked for lack of DNA. The CDR3 is 15 amino acids. The germline V gene has CDR1 MDHEN and CDR2 SYDVKM. The CDR3 sequence is CASRGTGTGAYEQYF.

The chain combines TRBV12-3 or TRBV12-4 with TRBJ1-5; the TCRdb call, TRBD1, lacks DNA for checking. CDR3 length equals 15 residues. CDR3: CASSPPRGGGEPQHF.

The chain links TRBV4-2 to TRBJ1-1; TCRdb proposes TRBD1, but this gene call is untestable without DNA. The CDR3 spans 15 residues. The V gene's germline CDR1 is LGHNA and CDR2 YNFKEQ. This CDR3 is CASSQDVGTGEQAFF.

V and J are TRBV3-1 and TRBJ2-3; TCRdb's D gene call, TRBD2, goes unchecked for lack of DNA. Germline CDR1 is LGHDT and CDR2 is YNNKEL (reference sequence). This CDR3 comprises 15 residues. The CDR3 sequence is CASSLGTSQQDTQYF.

V usage is TRBV4-3 and J usage is TRBJ2-3; TCRdb reports TRBD2, a call that lacks DNA to check it against. The CDR3 contains 16 residues. Germline V CDR1 and CDR2: LGHNA, YSLEER. CDR3 protein: CASSQAASSGTDTQYF.

The rearrangement links TRBV7-2 to TRBJ1-2; absent DNA, TCRdb's TRBD1 call cannot be checked. The CDR3 contains 14 residues. Germline V CDR1 and CDR2: SGHTA, FQGNSA. CDR3 loop: CASSSPGQAGGYTF.

The chain carries TRBV12-3 or TRBV12-4 and TRBJ1-3. This CDR3 region has 13 residues. The CDR3 reads CASSSSGPNTIYF.

The rearrangement joins TRBV12-3 or TRBV12-4 to TRBJ1-2. This CDR3 is 15 amino acids long. CDR3 sequence: CASSFRRRNNYGYTF.

V gene TRBV29-1 combines with J gene TRBJ1-2; with no DNA, the TCRdb D assignment of TRBD1 cannot be verified. In germline, CDR1 is SQVTM, CDR2 ANQGSEA. The length of the CDR3 is 13 residues. CDR3 in amino acids: CSVGAGGARGYTF.

The chain recombines TRBV18 with TRBJ1-1; the D call of TRBD1 rests on TCRdb alone, since no DNA is present to check it. The V gene's germline CDR1 is KGHSH and CDR2 LQKENI. The CDR3 has 17 residues. The CDR3 region is CASSPPGKWGANTEAFF. Using reference TRBV18 and TRBJ1-1 for the parts outside the CDR3, the full variable domain is NAGVMQNPRHLVRRRGQEARLRCSPMKGHSHVYWYRQLPEEGLKFMVYLQKENIIDESGMPKERFSAEFPKEGPSILRIQQVVRGDSAAYFCASSPPGKWGANTEAFFGQGTRLTVV.

The J gene is TRBJ1-6, the V gene TRBV7-8; TCRdb designates TRBD1, a call that cannot be tested without DNA. Germline CDR1 SGHVS, CDR2 FQNEAQ. The CDR3 contains 14 residues. This CDR3 is CASSWGTVSSPLHF. Variable domain in full (rest from reference TRBV7-8 and TRBJ1-6): GAGVSQSPRYKVAKRGQDVALRCDPISGHVSLFWYQQALGQGPEFLTYFQNEAQLDKSGLPSDRFFAERPEGSVSTLKIQRTQQEDSAVYLCASSWGTVSSPLHFGNGTRLTVT.

The chain is built from TRBV14 and TRBJ2-3; TCRdb's D gene call, TRBD2, goes unchecked for lack of DNA. The length of the CDR3 is 15 residues. Germline lookup yields CDR1 SGHDN and CDR2 FVKESK. Here the CDR3 reads CASSQASLNTDTQYF.

The rearrangement uses TRBV11-2 and TRBJ2-5; the TCRdb D gene call, TRBD2, has no DNA to confirm it. CDR3 size: 16 residues. CDR1 is SGHAT, CDR2 FQNNGV, per germline. CDR3 sequence: CASSFQAQGRGETQYF.

The rearrangement joins TRBV29-1 to TRBJ2-7; TCRdb returns TRBD1, unconfirmable since there is no DNA. This CDR3 spans 12 amino acids. Germline CDR1 reads SQVTM; CDR2 reads ANQGSEA. The CDR3 is CSVPGHHYEQYF.

The chain links TRBV19 to TRBJ1-5; the D call from TCRdb, TRBD1, cannot be confirmed without DNA. The CDR3 runs 16 residues. Germline V CDR1 and CDR2: LNHDA, SQIVND (reference sequence). The CDR3 region is CASTPMSGDSIQPQHF.

This sequence joins TRBV7-9 and TRBJ1-1. This CDR3 has 13 amino acids. Germline V gene lookup returns CDR1 SEHNR and CDR2 FQNEAQ (reference sequence). The CDR3 protein is CASSFRTSPEAFF.

The V and J genes are TRBV12-3 or TRBV12-4 and TRBJ1-1; the D call from TCRdb, TRBD1, cannot be confirmed without DNA. The CDR3 sequence is 13 residues long. The CDR3 is CASSFQGDTEAFF.

The chain combines TRBV12-3 or TRBV12-4 with TRBJ2-5; the D call from TCRdb, TRBD1, cannot be confirmed without DNA. This CDR3 spans 13 amino acids. The chain's CDR3 is CASSGTGQETQYF.

The V gene is TRBV9, the J gene TRBJ2-5; lacking DNA, the TRBD2 call made by TCRdb goes unchecked. Germline CDR1 and CDR2: SGDLS and YYNGEE. The CDR3 spans 16 residues. The CDR3 sequence: CASSVGASGSQETQYF.

J is TRBJ2-5 and V is TRBV12-3 or TRBV12-4; the TRBD1 assignment by TCRdb is unverifiable without DNA. The CDR3 is made up of 14 amino acids. The CDR3 sequence is CASSWGDGGETQYF.

The J gene is TRBJ2-5, the V gene TRBV4-3; TCRdb reports TRBD2, a call that lacks DNA to check it against. In germline, CDR1 is LGHNA, CDR2 YSLEER. CDR3 length: 15 residues. This CDR3 reads CASSQDSGLGETQYF.